These 15 T cell receptor beta chains originate from one sample sequenced in a study of T cell responses to AZD1222 COVID-19 vaccine. The data were produced by immunoSEQ multiplex PCR, yet TCRdb's version contains in-frame clones alone and is incomplete. In the table there are 150,000 to 200,000 clones, roughly 94% of which are singletons. The sample in question was peripheral blood, obtained 28 days after the second AZD1222 dose. These receptors came from an adult who received the AZD1222 COVID-19 vaccine.

This chain uses TRBV6-5 with TRBJ2-2, with D tentatively TRBD2 (5 bases). Germline V gene sequence: CDR1 MNHEY, CDR2 SVGAGI. This CDR3 spans 15 amino acids. V was trimmed by 5 bases and J by 4 bases, leaving 14 bases between them. CDR3 residues: CASSIYGVSTGELFF. CDR3 sequence (DNA): TGTGCCAGCAGTATTTACGGGGTTTCCACCGGGGAGCTGTTTTTT.

This clone came up once. The V gene is TRBV6-2 or TRBV6-3, the J gene TRBJ2-1; D is unresolved. This CDR3 spans 14 amino acids. In germline, CDR1 is MNHEY, CDR2 SVGEGT. The V gene lost 5 bases and the J gene lost 3 bases, with 11 bases spanning the gap. CDR3: CASSPYGSYNEQFF. As DNA, the CDR3 is TGTGCCAGCAGTCCATACGGCAGCTACAATGAGCAGTTCTTC.

The chain joins TRBV18 to TRBJ1-1; D is perhaps TRBD1 (5 bases). Between the trimmed V and J ends, which lost 6 bases and 6 bases, there was a span of 14 bases. The CDR3 runs 13 residues. Germline V gives CDR1 KGHSH, CDR2 LQKENI. The CDR3 spells CASSGTLGSEAFF. CDR3 DNA sequence: TGTGCCAGCTCCGGGACCCTCGGGTCTGAAGCTTTCTTT.

The chain is built from TRBV20-1 and TRBJ2-5; 7 nucleotides align to TRBD1. This CDR3 is 13 amino acids long. Germline V gene sequence: CDR1 DFQATT, CDR2 SNEGSKA (reference sequence). V dropped 3 bases and J dropped 4; count of bases not matched to a gene: 5. CDR3 amino acids: CSASYRGLETQYF. The CDR3 region has the DNA TGCAGTGCTAGTTACAGGGGCTTAGAGACCCAGTACTTC.

The chain links TRBV5-4 to TRBJ1-6; D gene uncertain. CDR1 is SGHNT, CDR2 YYREEE, per germline (reference sequence). This CDR3 region has 16 residues. Trimming cost V 1 base and J 5 bases, with 13 bases left between them. In nucleotides, the CDR3 is TGTGCCAGCAGCTTGAACGGAGGAGCGAATAATTCACCCCTCCACTTT. Its translation: CASSLNGGANNSPLHF.

V is TRBV7-9 and J is TRBJ2-1, with 10 bases fitting TRBD1. The germline CDR1 and CDR2 sequences are SEHNR and FQNEAQ (reference sequence). The CDR3 is 18 residues long. The J segment lost 1 base and the V segment lost 5 bases, leaving 11 bases of the junction unmatched. DNA of the CDR3: TGTGCCAGCAGCGCGGGACAGGGGCCGTCCCTATCCTACAATGAGCAGTTCTTC. Translation gives CASSAGQGPSLSYNEQFF.

This clone appeared once. The J gene is TRBJ2-2, the V gene TRBV18; TRBD2 might be the D (6 bases). CDR1 is KGHSH and CDR2 is LQKENI in the germline V gene. V gave up 2 bases and J gave up 0 bases, with 7 bases separating them. The CDR3 is 15 amino acids. The CDR3 loop is CASSPRLANTGELFF. CDR3 in DNA: TGTGCCAGCTCACCAAGACTAGCGAACACCGGGGAGCTGTTTTTT. The whole variable domain, remainder taken from reference TRBV18 and TRBJ2-2, is NAGVMQNPRHLVRRRGQEARLRCSPMKGHSHVYWYRQLPEEGLKFMVYLQKENIIDESGMPKERFSAEFPKEGPSILRIQQVVRGDSAAYFCASSPRLANTGELFFGEGSRLTVL.

The rearrangement links TRBV19 to TRBJ1-4, with unresolved D. The CDR3 has 15 amino acids. Germline CDR1 and CDR2: LNHDA and SQIVND (reference sequence). Trimming took off 6 bases at V and 5 bases at J, with 16 bases between the two ends. The CDR3 sequence: CASSPGSFFNEKLFF. Written as DNA, the CDR3 is TGTGCCAGTAGCCCAGGTAGTTTCTTCAATGAAAAACTGTTTTTT. The variable domain in full, with the rest retrieved from reference TRBV19 and TRBJ1-4, is DGGITQSPKYLFRKEGQNVTLSCEQNLNHDAMYWYRQDPGQGLRLIYYSQIVNDFQKGDIAEGYSVSREKKESFPLTVTSAQKNPTAFYLCASSPGSFFNEKLFFGSGTQLSVL.

V and J are TRBV6-6 and TRBJ2-2; the D is unclear. There are 14 residues in the CDR3. The V end lost 2 bases, the J end lost 2 bases, and 6 bases lay between the germline ends. Germline values: CDR1 MNHNY, CDR2 SVGAGI (reference sequence). The CDR3 here is CASSYGPNTGELFF. The DNA for the CDR3 is TGTGCCAGCAGTTACGGGCCCAACACCGGGGAGCTGTTTTTT.

To note about this clone: The sample carries other DNA sequences with the same CDR3. The rearrangement joins TRBV15 to TRBJ1-3; D remains ambiguous. V was clipped by 0 bases and J by 3 bases, with 3 bases between them. Looked up from germline, CDR1 is LNHNV and CDR2 is YYDKDF (reference sequence). The CDR3 is 13 residues long. CDR3 DNA: TGTGCCACCAGCAGAGATGTTGGAAACACCATATATTTT. As protein: CATSRDVGNTIYF. The whole variable domain, remainder taken from reference TRBV15 and TRBJ1-3, is DAMVIQNPRYQVTQFGKPVTLSCSQTLNHNVMYWYQQKSSQAPKLLFHYYDKDFNNEADTPDNFQSRRPNTSFCFLDIRSPGLGDTAMYLCATSRDVGNTIYFGEGSWLTVV.

In this sample, this clone turned up a few times. The chain employs TRBV6-6 and TRBJ2-5; D gene uncertain. This CDR3 region has 16 residues. CDR1 and CDR2 (germline): MNHNY, SVGAGI (reference sequence). Trimming took off 5 bases at V and 5 bases at J, with 21 bases between the two ends. CDR3: CASSRLPHQERETQYF. The CDR3 nucleotides are TGTGCCAGCAGTCGTTTACCCCATCAAGAGAGGGAGACCCAGTACTTC.

This clone has just a few counts. This rearrangement joins TRBV6-6 to TRBJ1-3; no firm D call. CDR3 length: 13 residues. The germline V gene encodes CDR1 MNHNY and CDR2 SVGAGI (reference sequence). The V and J ends lost 2 bases and 4 bases respectively, with 6 bases between them. CDR3 in DNA: TGTGCCAGCAGTTACCTCCAGGGAAACACCATATATTTT. Its translation is CASSYLQGNTIYF.

This chain links TRBV6-5 with TRBJ2-7, with 9 nucleotides matching TRBD2. The germline V gene has CDR1 MNHEY and CDR2 SVGAGI. Trimming took 6 bases from V and 4 from J; bases not matched to a gene: 4. The CDR3 runs 13 residues. The CDR3 nucleotides read TGTGCCAGCAGAGCGGGGGGTTTTTACGAGCAGTACTTC. Translating it yields CASRAGGFYEQYF.

This chain joins TRBV29-1 and TRBJ1-6; D is unresolved. CDR3 size: 13 residues. The germline V and J ends were trimmed by 7 bases and 9 bases, with 16 bases remaining between them. The germline V gene has CDR1 SQVTM and CDR2 ANQGSEA. The DNA of the CDR3 is TGCAGCGCCCGCGAGGGAGTGGGTTCACCCCTCCACTTT. It is translated as CSAREGVGSPLHF.

This chain connects TRBV19 to TRBJ1-5, with a weak D call TRBD1 (5 bases). The V gene's germline CDR1 is LNHDA and CDR2 SQIVND (reference sequence). Trimming removed 7 bases at V and 5 bases at J, with 12 bases between. The CDR3 sequence is 13 residues long. The CDR3 is CASTPAGDQPQHF. The CDR3, as DNA: TGTGCCAGTACTCCGGCGGGGGATCAGCCCCAGCATTTT.